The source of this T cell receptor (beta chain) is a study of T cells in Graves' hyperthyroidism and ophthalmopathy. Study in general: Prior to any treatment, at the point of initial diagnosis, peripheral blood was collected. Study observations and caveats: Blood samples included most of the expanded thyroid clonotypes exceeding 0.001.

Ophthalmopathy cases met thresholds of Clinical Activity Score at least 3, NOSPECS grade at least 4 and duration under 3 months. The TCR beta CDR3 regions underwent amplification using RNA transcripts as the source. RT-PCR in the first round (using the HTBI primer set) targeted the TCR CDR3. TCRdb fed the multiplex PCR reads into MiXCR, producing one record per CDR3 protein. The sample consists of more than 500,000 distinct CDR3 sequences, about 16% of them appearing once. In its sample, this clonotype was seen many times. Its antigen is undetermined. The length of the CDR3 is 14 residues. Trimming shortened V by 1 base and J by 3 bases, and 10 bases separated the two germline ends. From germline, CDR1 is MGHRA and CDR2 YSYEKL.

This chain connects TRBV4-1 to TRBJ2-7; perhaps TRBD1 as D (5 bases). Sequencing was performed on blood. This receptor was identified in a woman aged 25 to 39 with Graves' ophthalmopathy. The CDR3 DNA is TGCGCCAGCAGCCAAGGGACACAATTCTACGAGCAGTACTTC. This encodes CASSQGTQFYEQYF.